This entry describes one TCR beta chain. Its antigen is not identified. TCR beta CDR3 regions were amplified from RNA. Carried out on the TCR CDR3, a first-round RT-PCR used the HTBI primer set. Each CDR3 protein gets one entry after TCRdb re-called the multiplex PCR reads with MiXCR. The sample comprises approximately 600,000 distinct CDR3 sequences, 16% of which are singletons, and less than 4.5% rests with the top ten. CDR3 length equals 16 residues. From germline, CDR1 is MNHEY and CDR2 SVGEGT. V lost 1 base and J lost 5; bases outside the gene matches: 10. The data stem from a study of T cells in Graves' hyperthyroidism and ophthalmopathy. Study observations and caveats: A 13 V-J model separated ophthalmopathy from stable hyperthyroidism. Blood held most thyroid clonotypes expanded above 0.001 frequency.

For Graves' hyperthyroidism to be stable, ophthalmopathy could not progress within 18 months. Fresh peripheral blood, roughly 10 ml, was the source of the PBMCs. The sequenced material came from blood. This clonotype was obtained from a woman aged 30 to 39 with Graves' hyperthyroidism. The chain recombines TRBV6-2 or TRBV6-3 with TRBJ2-5, with 7 nucleotides matching TRBD2. CDR3 in DNA: TGTGCCAGCAGTTACTTAGCGGGCGGTTTCGGGGAGACCCAGTACTTC. Translated: CASSYLAGGFGETQYF.